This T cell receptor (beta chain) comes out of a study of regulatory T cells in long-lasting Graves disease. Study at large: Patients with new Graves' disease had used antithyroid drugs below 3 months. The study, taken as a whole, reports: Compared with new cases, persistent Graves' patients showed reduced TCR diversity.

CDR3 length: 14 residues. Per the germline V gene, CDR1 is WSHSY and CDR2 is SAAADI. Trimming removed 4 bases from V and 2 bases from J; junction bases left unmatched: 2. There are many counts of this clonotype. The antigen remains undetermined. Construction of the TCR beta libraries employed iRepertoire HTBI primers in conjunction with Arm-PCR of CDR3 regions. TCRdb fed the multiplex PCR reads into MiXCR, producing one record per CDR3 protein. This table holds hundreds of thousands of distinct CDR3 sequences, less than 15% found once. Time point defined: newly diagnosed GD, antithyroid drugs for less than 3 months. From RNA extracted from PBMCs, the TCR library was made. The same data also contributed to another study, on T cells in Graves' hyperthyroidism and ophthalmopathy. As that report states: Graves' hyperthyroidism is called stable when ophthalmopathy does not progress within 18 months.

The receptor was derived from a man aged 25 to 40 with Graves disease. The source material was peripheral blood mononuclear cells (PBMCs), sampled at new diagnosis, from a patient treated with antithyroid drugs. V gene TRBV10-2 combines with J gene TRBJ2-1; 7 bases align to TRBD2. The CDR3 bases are TGCGCCAGCAGTGGGCTAGCGGCCTACAATGAGCAGTTCTTC. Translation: CASSGLAAYNEQFF.